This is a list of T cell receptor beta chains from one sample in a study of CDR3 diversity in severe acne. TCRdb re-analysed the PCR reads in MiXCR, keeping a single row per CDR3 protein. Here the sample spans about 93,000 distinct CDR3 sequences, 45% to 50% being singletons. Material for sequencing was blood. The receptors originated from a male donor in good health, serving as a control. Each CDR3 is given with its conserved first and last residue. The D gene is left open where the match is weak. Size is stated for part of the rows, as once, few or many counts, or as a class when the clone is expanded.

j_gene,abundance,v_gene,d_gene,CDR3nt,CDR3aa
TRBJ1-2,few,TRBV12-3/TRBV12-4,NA,TGTGCCAGCCACGGGGATGGCTACACCTTC,CASHGDGYTF
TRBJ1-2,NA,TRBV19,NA,TGTGCCAGTAGTATCGGGGACTATGGCTACACCTTC,CASSIGDYGYTF
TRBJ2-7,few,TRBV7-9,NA,TGTGCCAGCAGCGCCCGACCGGGACAAGCTTACGAGCAGTACTTC,CASSARPGQAYEQYF
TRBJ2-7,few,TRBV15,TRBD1,TGTGCCACCAGCAGAGAGAAAGGGACAGCCTACGAGCAGTACTTC,CATSREKGTAYEQYF
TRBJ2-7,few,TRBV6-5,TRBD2,TGTGCCAGCAGTAGGGACCTAGCGGGAGAATTGCAGTACTTC,CASSRDLAGELQYF
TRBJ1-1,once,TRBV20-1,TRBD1,TGCAGTGCCAGCACCTCCACAGGGGAGGGCACTGAAGCTTTCTTT,CSASTSTGEGTEAFF
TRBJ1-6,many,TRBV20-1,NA,TGCAGTGCTAGATCCTCCTCGGGGGAGTCCTCACCCCTCCACTTT,CSARSSSGESSPLHF
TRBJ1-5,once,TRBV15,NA,TGTGCCACCAGCAGAGATCGAGATTATAGCAATCAGCCCCAGCATTTT,CATSRDRDYSNQPQHF
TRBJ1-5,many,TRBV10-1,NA,TGCGCCAGCATGGGTATCCAGCCCCAGCATTTT,CASMGIQPQHF
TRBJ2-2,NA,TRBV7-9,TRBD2,TGTGCCAGCAGCATGGGTCTAGCGGCGAACACCGGGGAGCTGTTTTTT,CASSMGLAANTGELFF
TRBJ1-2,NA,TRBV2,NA,TGTGCCATGAAGACTAACTATGGCTACACCTTC,CAMKTNYGYTF
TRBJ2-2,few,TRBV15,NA,TGTGCCACCAGCAGAGTTGGGGGAGTTAAAACCGGGGAGCTGTTTTTT,CATSRVGGVKTGELFF
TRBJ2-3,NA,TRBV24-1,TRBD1,TGTGCCACCAGCGAGACAGGGAGCACAGATACGCAGTATTTT,CATSETGSTDTQYF
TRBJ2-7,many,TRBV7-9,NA,TGTGCCAGCAGCCCTGACAGCCACGAGCAGTACTTC,CASSPDSHEQYF
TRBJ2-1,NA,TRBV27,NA,TGTGCCAGCAGCCCGGGAAATGTACCCGCGGCAATCACGGAGCAGTTCTTC,CASSPGNVPAAITEQFF
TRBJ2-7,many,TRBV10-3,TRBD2,TGTGCCATCAGCGCTACTAGCGGGAGAGACGAGCAGTACTTC,CAISATSGRDEQYF
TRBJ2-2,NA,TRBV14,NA,TGTGCCAGCAGCCAATTCAGGACCTTAACGAACACCGGGGAGCTGTTTTTT,CASSQFRTLTNTGELFF
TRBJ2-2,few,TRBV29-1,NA,TGCAGCGTTGAAGCTCCGGAAGGGAACACCGGGGAGCTGTTTTTT,CSVEAPEGNTGELFF
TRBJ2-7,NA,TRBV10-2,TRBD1,TGCGCCAGCAGTGAGAGTGGACAGGGTACCTACGAGCAGTACTTC,CASSESGQGTYEQYF
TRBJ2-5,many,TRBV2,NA,TGTGCCAGCAGTGAACCTGGGATGGGAGAGACCCAGTACTTC,CASSEPGMGETQYF
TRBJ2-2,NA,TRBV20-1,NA,NA,CSARDPTSSYEQYFGPGELFF
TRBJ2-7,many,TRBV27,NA,TGTGCCAGCAGTTTGTCCGGGGGTGGGGGTCTCGAGCAGTACTTC,CASSLSGGGGLEQYF
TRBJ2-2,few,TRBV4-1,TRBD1,TGCGCCAGCAGCCACCCGGGACAGGGGAACACCGGGGAGCTGTTTTTT,CASSHPGQGNTGELFF
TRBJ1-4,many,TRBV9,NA,TGTGCCAGCAGTGAAATGGACGGATTTAATGAAAAACTGTTTTTT,CASSEMDGFNEKLFF
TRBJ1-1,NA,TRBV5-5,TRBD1,TGTGCCAGCAGCATACAGGGGCCCGCGAACACTGAAGCTTTCTTT,CASSIQGPANTEAFF
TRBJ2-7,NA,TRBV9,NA,TGTGCCAGCAGCGTAGATCCAGGGCGGGTCAATAACGAGCAGTACTTC,CASSVDPGRVNNEQYF
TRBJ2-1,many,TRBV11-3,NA,TGTGCCAGCAGCCCTGGGGGGCTCTACAATGAGCAGTTCTTC,CASSPGGLYNEQFF
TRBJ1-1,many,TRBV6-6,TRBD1,TGTGCCAGCAGTTACGGTGGTTCAGGGGGCGCGGTTACATTT,CASSYGGSGGAVTF
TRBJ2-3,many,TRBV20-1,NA,TGCAGTGCTAGGGGGACTATCCCCAGGGGGGATACGCAGTATTTT,CSARGTIPRGDTQYF
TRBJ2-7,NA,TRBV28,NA,TGTGCCAGCAGTTCAGGGAATGGCGAGCAGTACTTC,CASSSGNGEQYF
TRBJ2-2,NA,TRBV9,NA,TGTGCCAGCAGCGAGGGGACTGTGAACACCGGGGAGCTGTTTTTT,CASSEGTVNTGELFF
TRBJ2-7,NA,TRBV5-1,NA,TGCGCCGGCAGCGGGAAGACAGGAGAGAACCACGAGCAGTACTTC,CAGSGKTGENHEQYF
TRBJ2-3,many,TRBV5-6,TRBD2,TGTGCCAGCAGCTCGGGACTAGCGGGAGTGAACACAGATACGCAGTATTTT,CASSSGLAGVNTDTQYF
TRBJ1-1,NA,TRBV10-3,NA,TGCGCAGCTCAGGGCCTGAACACTGAAGCTTTCTTT,CAAQGLNTEAFF
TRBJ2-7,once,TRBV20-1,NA,TGCAGCCACCGGGGTGAAAGGGTGGATGAGCAGTACTTC,CSHRGERVDEQYF
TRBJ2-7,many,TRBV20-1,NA,TGCAGTGCTAGAGGTGCAGGGGTTTACGAGCAGTACTTC,CSARGAGVYEQYF
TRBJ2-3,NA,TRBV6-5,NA,TGTGCCAGCAGGGTCACATCCACAGATACGCAGTATTTT,CASRVTSTDTQYF
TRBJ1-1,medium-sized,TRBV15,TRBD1,TGTGCCACCAGCAGGGGACAGGGGGTACGGGGTACTGAAGCTTTCTTT,CATSRGQGVRGTEAFF
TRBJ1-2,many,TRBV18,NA,TGTGCCAGCTCACCACCAGCCCTGAACTATGGCTACACCTTC,CASSPPALNYGYTF
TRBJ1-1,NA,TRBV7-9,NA,TGTGCCAGCAGCATGGGGGCGGTCACTGAAGCTTTCTTT,CASSMGAVTEAFF
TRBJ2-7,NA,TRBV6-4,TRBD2,TGTGCCAGCAGTGACTCGACTAGCGGGCGGGCCTACGAGCAGTACTTC,CASSDSTSGRAYEQYF
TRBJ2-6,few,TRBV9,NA,TGTGCCAGCAGCGTAGCGCGGGCAAGCTCTGGGGCCAACGTCCTGACTTTC,CASSVARASSGANVLTF
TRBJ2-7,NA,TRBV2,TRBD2,TGTGCCAGCAGGAGGCCCTTATCTAGCGGGAGTTACGAGCAGTACTTC,CASRRPLSSGSYEQYF
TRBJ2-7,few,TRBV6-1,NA,TGTGCCAGCAGTTATATTCAGGACGGCGAGCAGTACTTC,CASSYIQDGEQYF
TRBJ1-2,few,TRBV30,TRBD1,TGTGCCTGTTTCTCCGACAGGGGACAGCGTGGCTACACCTTC,CACFSDRGQRGYTF
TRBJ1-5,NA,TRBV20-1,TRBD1,TGCGTAGTCGGGACAGTTTGCAATCAGCCCCAGCATTTT,CVVGTVCNQPQHF
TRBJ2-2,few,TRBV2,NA,TGTGCCAGCAGTGTACAGGTCACCGGGGAGCTGTTTTTT,CASSVQVTGELFF
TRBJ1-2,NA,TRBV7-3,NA,TGTGCCAGCAGCCCCCAAGAGGGAGGAAGGGGCTATGGCTACACCTTC,CASSPQEGGRGYGYTF
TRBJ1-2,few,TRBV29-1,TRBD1,TGCAGCGTTGGGTTCCAGGGGGGCGGCTACACCTTC,CSVGFQGGGYTF
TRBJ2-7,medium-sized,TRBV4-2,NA,TGTGCCAGCAGCCAAGACGAGGGGTCCGCCTACGAGCAGTACTTC,CASSQDEGSAYEQYF
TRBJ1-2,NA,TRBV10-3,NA,TGTGCCAGCAGTCGACCGGGGGAGTATGGCTACACCTTC,CASSRPGEYGYTF
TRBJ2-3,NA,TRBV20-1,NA,TGCAGTGCTGTGATGGACACGCGCACAGATACGCAGTATTTT,CSAVMDTRTDTQYF
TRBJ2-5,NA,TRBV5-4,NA,TGTGCCAGCAGTTCAGGGGCCTTGCACACCGGGGAGCTAGAGACCCAGTACTTC,CASSSGALHTGELETQYF
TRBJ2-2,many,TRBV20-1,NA,TGCAGTGCCAGGCACACCGGGGAGCTGTTTTTT,CSARHTGELFF
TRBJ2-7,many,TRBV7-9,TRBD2,TGTGCCAGCAGCTTAGCGAGCCTAGCGGACTCCTACGAGCAGTACTTC,CASSLASLADSYEQYF
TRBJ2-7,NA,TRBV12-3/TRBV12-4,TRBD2,TGTGCCAGCTCCCCCCACATAGCGGGAGACGAGCAGTACTTC,CASSPHIAGDEQYF
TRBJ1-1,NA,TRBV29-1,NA,TGCAGCGTTGGGATGCTGGGGGCCTCTGAAGCTTTCTTT,CSVGMLGASEAFF
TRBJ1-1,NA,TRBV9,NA,TGTGCCAGCAGCACCCTCGTAGGGGGCACTGAAGCTTTCTTT,CASSTLVGGTEAFF
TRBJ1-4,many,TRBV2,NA,TGTGCCAGCACCAGAAGGTGGTCAGGCGGTGAAAAACTGTTTTTT,CASTRRWSGGEKLFF